This TCR beta chain was sequenced for a study of T cells in women clearing cervical HPV infection. Study at large: Case blood was drawn when the lesion was first found; control blood after infection became undetectable.

Details on this clone: The DNA ends 3 residues before the CDR3 does, and the rest of the CDR3 is filled in from the germline J gene.

The data were produced by immunoSEQ multiplex PCR, yet TCRdb's version contains in-frame clones alone and is incomplete. This specimen shows about 24,000 clones; the ten leading clones hold roughly 5.5%. This CDR3 is built from 15 residues. Germline-derived CDR1 and CDR2 are LNHDA and SQIVND (reference sequence). The receptor was isolated from a woman between 18 and 70 years old with a cervical HPV16 infection that either progressed to CIN3+ or cleared (not recorded which). The chain joins TRBV19 to TRBJ1-2; D ambiguous. Sequencing was carried out using blood buffy coat. The covered CDR3 bases are TGTGCCAGTAGTATATCGGCGGGAGGGCCCCTCGAC. Translation gives CASSISAGGPLD. The whole CDR3 is CASSISAGGPLDYTF.